This TCR beta chain was obtained from a study of T cell responses to AZD1222 COVID-19 vaccine. General study points: Donors skewed white British and female; clonal diversity was possibly underestimated.

Clones were sequenced by immunoSEQ multiplex PCR, and TCRdb holds only the in-frame ones, with some missing. This table holds roughly 110,000 clones, about nine tenths found once. Investigators merged groups given second doses at roughly 4 or roughly 12 weeks. Notes on this clone: Its antigen is unknown.

In germline, CDR1 is MRHNA, CDR2 SNTAGT. This CDR3 is built from 13 residues. V was clipped by 6 bases and J by 3 bases, with 9 bases between them. The rearrangement links TRBV6-4 to TRBJ1-5, with D hard to call. The receptor's source is an adult who received the AZD1222 COVID-19 vaccine. The input for sequencing was peripheral blood, taken 28 days after the second AZD1222 dose. CDR3 sequence (DNA): TGTGCCAGCAGAGCCGGCCTCAATCAGCCCCAGCATTTT. Protein sequence: CASRAGLNQPQHF.